This T cell receptor (beta chain) came from a study of cytotoxic CD8 clonotypes in ibrutinib-treated CLL. Overall study results and limits: Clonality was elevated at ibrutinib response and had returned toward baseline at progression. Baseline clonality was higher than in age-matched healthy donors and moved in step with circulating CD8+ T-cell counts.

Assay used: immunoSEQ multiplex PCR; TCRdb lists only in-frame clones, some missing. This table has around 250,000 clones, 60% to 75% appearing once. J lost 7 bases, V lost 5 bases, and 12 bases had no gene match. Germline CDR1 and CDR2: MDHEN and SYDVKM. The CDR3 totals 16 residues. Regarding this clone: Its specificity is unknown.

This sample comprised PBMCs, obtained after 24 months of ibrutinib treatment. The V and J genes are TRBV28 and TRBJ2-1; 9 positions agree with TRBD1. The receptor's source is a human donor with chronic lymphocytic leukemia. The CDR3 sequence is CASSPPGTGSLNEQFF. The CDR3 DNA is TGTGCCAGCAGTCCCCCCGGGACAGGGTCGTTGAATGAGCAGTTCTTC.